Listed here are 28 T cell receptor beta chains from one sample, sequenced in a study of blood T cell repertoires in COVID-19. Sequencing used immunoSEQ multiplex PCR; TCRdb keeps in-frame clones, though not all of them. The top ten hold approximately 1.5% of the sample, which has over 75,000 clones, 85% to 90% seen once. Sequencing was carried out using peripheral blood. These receptors originate from a human donor with active COVID-19. The donor label of this sample is uncertain.

The chain carries TRBV11-2 and TRBJ2-5, with TRBD1 matching over 9 bases. The junction had 10 bases not matched to a gene; V was cut back by 0 bases and J by 2 bases. The CDR3 covers 18 residues. The germline gives CDR1 SGHAT, CDR2 FQNNGV. The CDR3 DNA reads as TGTGCCAGCAGCTTAGATTTGGGTATGGGACAGGGACAAGAGACCCAGTACTTC. Amino acid sequence: CASSLDLGMGQGQETQYF.

The V and J genes are TRBV24-1 and TRBJ1-5; D is possibly TRBD1 (6 bases). There are 13 residues in the CDR3. The germline gives CDR1 KGHDR, CDR2 SFDVKD. Trimming shortened V by 5 bases and J by 2 bases, and 6 bases separated the two germline ends. The CDR3: CATSAGGNQPQHF. In DNA, the CDR3 is TGTGCCACCAGTGCAGGGGGCAATCAGCCCCAGCATTTT.

The chain carries TRBV4-1 and TRBJ2-1, with 13 bases matching TRBD2. V was pared by 3 bases and J by 5 bases, with 1 base of the junction left unmatched. Germline CDR1 MGHRA, CDR2 YSYEKL. The CDR3 has 15 amino acids. In DNA, the CDR3 is TGCGCCAGCAGCCACGGGACTAGCGGGGACAATGAGCAGTTCTTC. Amino acids: CASSHGTSGDNEQFF.

This clone was detected only a few times. The genes are TRBV6-1 and TRBJ1-1; possibly TRBD1 for D (5 bases). The germline V gene has CDR1 MNHNS and CDR2 SASEGT. This CDR3 contains 14 residues. Trimming left V 2 bases short and J 1 base short, with 8 bases between. DNA of the CDR3: TGTGCCAGCAGTGAACTCCAGGGGAACACTGAAGCTTTCTTT. Residues: CASSELQGNTEAFF.

This chain links TRBV7-9 with TRBJ2-1, with 8 bases identical to TRBD2. The length of the CDR3 is 12 residues. Germline V lookup: CDR1 SEHNR, CDR2 FQNEAQ (reference sequence). V dropped 6 bases and J dropped 14; count of bases not matched to a gene: 9. CDR3 DNA: TGTGCCAGCAGATCCCTAGCGGGCGGAAAGTTCTTC. Translating it yields CASRSLAGGKFF.

This clone was detected once. The V and J genes are TRBV11-3 and TRBJ2-1, with 9 bases identical to TRBD1. This CDR3 contains 17 residues. CDR1 is SGHNT, CDR2 YENEEA, per germline. Losses at the gene ends were 5 bases for V and 8 bases for J; bases not matched to a gene: 16. The CDR3 region is CASSDGGGGHRGHEQFF. The CDR3 region has the DNA TGTGCCAGCAGCGACGGAGGTGGGGGGCACAGGGGGCATGAGCAGTTCTTC. The complete variable domain, with remaining parts taken from reference TRBV11-3 and TRBJ2-1, reads EAGVVQSPRYKIIEKKQPVAFWCNPISGHNTLYWYLQNLGQGPELLIRYENEEAVDDSQLPKDRFSAERLKGVDSTLKIQPAELGDSAVYLCASSDGGGGHRGHEQFFGPGTRLTVL.

The rearrangement joins TRBV6-2 or TRBV6-3 to TRBJ1-1, with 9 positions matching TRBD1. This CDR3 is built from 14 residues. Unmatched junction bases numbered 7, after V lost 5 bases and J lost 6 bases. The germline V gene encodes CDR1 MNHEY and CDR2 SVGEGT. CDR3 DNA: TGTGCCAGCAGTCATAACAGGGGGCATTCTGAAGCTTTCTTT. Translating gives CASSHNRGHSEAFF.

The V and J genes are TRBV18 and TRBJ2-1, with 10 bases that match TRBD2. The CDR3 contains 15 residues. Trimming took 6 bases from V and 6 from J; bases not matched to a gene: 8. Germline V gene lookup returns CDR1 KGHSH and CDR2 LQKENI. CDR3 residues: CASSQTSGARNEQFF. CDR3 nucleotides: TGTGCCAGCTCGCAAACTAGCGGGGCCCGCAATGAGCAGTTCTTC.

The J gene is TRBJ1-5, the V gene TRBV19; D unresolved. Germline assignment: CDR1 LNHDA and CDR2 SQIVND (reference sequence). This CDR3 spans 15 amino acids. V was shortened by 3 bases and J by 2 bases, with 11 bases between the two germline ends. The CDR3 region is CASSIEAERNQPQHF. The CDR3 coding sequence is TGTGCCAGTAGTATTGAGGCAGAGCGCAATCAGCCCCAGCATTTT.

The chain links TRBV2 to TRBJ2-5, with 7 bases matching TRBD2. V was pared by 4 bases and J by 4 bases, with 6 bases of the junction left unmatched. The CDR3 extends over 14 amino acids. Germline lookup yields CDR1 SNHLY and CDR2 FYNNEI. The CDR3 bases are TGTGCCAGCAGTGGGGAGGGAGTGGGAGAGACCCAGTACTTC. It translates to CASSGEGVGETQYF.

This chain uses TRBV5-4 with TRBJ1-6; D call uncertain. CDR3 size: 14 residues. V lost 2 bases and J lost 5, with 8 bases in between. Germline V CDR1 and CDR2: SGHNT, YYREEE (reference sequence). The CDR3 sequence is CASSFELHNSPLHF. In DNA form, the CDR3 reads TGTGCCAGCAGCTTCGAACTGCATAATTCACCCCTCCACTTT.

The CDR3 DNA is TGTGCCAGCAGCCACGGAGGGGTGACTGAAGCTTTCTTT. This codes for CASSHGGVTEAFF. The V gene is TRBV3-1 (or the pseudogene TRBV3-2), the J gene TRBJ1-1; TRBD1 might be the D (5 bases). The CDR3 is 13 residues long. V was cut by 3 bases and J by 5 bases, with 10 bases left in between. CDR1 is LGHDT and CDR2 is YNNKEL in the germline V gene (reference sequence).

This clone was seen just once. This rearrangement joins TRBV7-9 to TRBJ2-7; 8 positions match TRBD1. This CDR3 has 14 residues. Unmatched junction bases numbered 8, after V lost 5 bases and J lost 5 bases. Per germline, CDR1 SEHNR and CDR2 FQNEAQ (reference sequence). The CDR3 nucleotides read TGTGCCAGCAGCCTACTGACAGGGGTAGACGAGCAGTACTTC. Residues: CASSLLTGVDEQYF.

This chain links TRBV7-9 with TRBJ1-2; the D is unclear. The CDR3 runs to 15 residues. The V and J ends lost 6 bases and 5 bases respectively, with 19 bases between them. The V gene's germline CDR1 is SEHNR and CDR2 FQNEAQ (reference sequence). For the CDR3, the DNA is TGTGCCAGCAGTTCAAGTTCAGGCCGACGTTATGGCTACACCTTC. It yields the protein CASSSSSGRRYGYTF.

The chain joins TRBV11-2 to TRBJ1-1, with 7 bases aligning to TRBD1. This CDR3 has 16 amino acids. In germline, CDR1 is SGHAT, CDR2 FQNNGV. The J segment lost 4 bases and the V segment lost 4 bases, leaving 12 bases of the junction unmatched. In DNA, the CDR3 is TGTGCCAGCAGCTCCCGAGACAGGGAAGGGACCACTGAAGCTTTCTTT. This translates into CASSSRDREGTTEAFF.

This rearrangement joins TRBV4-3 to TRBJ1-1; 8 bases fit TRBD1. The CDR3 is made up of 15 amino acids. V shed 1 base, J shed 4 bases, and the junction held 5 bases outside the gene matches. CDR1 LGHNA and CDR2 YSLEER come from the germline V gene. The CDR3 here is CASSQVSGGRTEAFF. The CDR3 coding sequence is TGCGCCAGCAGCCAAGTCTCAGGGGGCCGCACTGAAGCTTTCTTT.

V usage is TRBV28 and J usage is TRBJ1-3; D is ambiguous. With 8 bases removed from V and 0 bases from J, the gap between germline ends came to 11 bases. This CDR3 comprises 14 residues. Germline assignment: CDR1 MDHEN and CDR2 SYDVKM. The CDR3 spells CASARGSSGNTIYF. The DNA for the CDR3 is TGTGCCAGCGCGCGCGGGAGCTCTGGAAACACCATATATTTT.

This rearrangement joins TRBV6-5 to TRBJ2-7; 7 bases are a match to TRBD1. This CDR3 has 13 residues. The V gene's germline CDR1 is MNHEY and CDR2 SVGAGI. V trimming: 8 bases; J trimming: 1 base; junction bases outside the gene matches: 5. CDR3 coding DNA: TGTGCCAGCTGCAAGACAGGGTCCTACGAGCAGTACTTC. It specifies CASCKTGSYEQYF.

V gene TRBV6-6 combines with J gene TRBJ2-5, with D possibly being TRBD1 (5 bases). This CDR3 region has 17 residues. In germline, CDR1 is MNHNY, CDR2 SVGAGI (reference sequence). Trimming cost V 10 bases and J 2 bases, with 26 bases left between them. CDR3 amino acids: CATLRSRARSEQETQYF. DNA for the CDR3: TGTGCCACCCTTCGATCCAGGGCACGGTCGGAACAAGAGACCCAGTACTTC.

The J gene is TRBJ2-3, the V gene TRBV7-9, with 11 bases identical to TRBD1. Germline V gene data show CDR1 as SEHNR and CDR2 as FQNEAQ (reference sequence). Germline trimming cut 8 bases from V and 5 bases from J; bases unmatched to any gene: 9. CDR3 length: 15 residues. Here the CDR3 reads CASHVGQGAGDTQYF. In nucleotides, the CDR3 is TGTGCCAGCCACGTCGGACAGGGGGCGGGAGATACGCAGTATTTT. Supplemented by reference TRBV7-9 and TRBJ2-3, the full variable domain reads DTGVSQNPRHKITKRGQNVTFRCDPISEHNRLYWYRQTLGQGPEFLTYFQNEAQLEKSRLLSDRFSAERPKGSFSTLEIQRTEQGDSAMYLCASHVGQGAGDTQYFGPGTRLTVL.

The gene calls are TRBV6-5 and TRBJ1-5; TRBD1 matches at 8 bases. The CDR3 has 14 residues. Germline V gives CDR1 MNHEY, CDR2 SVGAGI. V lost 5 bases and J lost 2; bases outside the gene matches: 2. The CDR3 here is CASSTGGGNQPQHF. The CDR3 DNA reads as TGTGCCAGCAGTACAGGGGGAGGCAATCAGCCCCAGCATTTT.

This clone occurred a few times. This chain uses TRBV12-3 or TRBV12-4 with TRBJ1-1; no reliable D call. The CDR3 sequence is 12 residues long. V lost 2 bases and J lost 4, with 5 bases in between. The CDR3: CASSLKSTEAFF. As DNA, the CDR3 is TGTGCCAGCAGTTTAAAGAGCACTGAAGCTTTCTTT.

This sequence joins TRBV9 and TRBJ1-2, with D possibly being TRBD1 (5 bases). Trimming took 3 bases from V and 8 from J, leaving 8 bases between them. This CDR3 spans 11 amino acids. Germline CDR1 SGDLS, CDR2 YYNGEE. CDR3 loop: CASSAQGGYTF. Here the CDR3 DNA reads TGTGCCAGCAGCGCCCAGGGCGGCTACACCTTC.

The rearrangement links TRBV5-1 to TRBJ2-7, with TRBD1 matching over 7 bases. Germline CDR1 reads SGHRS; CDR2 reads YFSETQ. CDR3 size: 14 residues. Germline trimming cut 3 bases from V and 2 bases from J; bases unmatched to any gene: 5. The DNA for the CDR3 is TGCGCCAGCAGCTCAAGGGACAGTGCCTACGAGCAGTACTTC. As protein: CASSSRDSAYEQYF.

This chain links TRBV10-2 with TRBJ1-1; possibly TRBD1 for D (6 bases). V lost 10 bases and J lost 1, with 10 bases in between. The CDR3 is 12 residues long. CDR1 WSHSY and CDR2 SAAADI come from the germline V gene. The CDR3 loop reads CATQGTNTEAFF. CDR3 sequence (DNA): TGCGCCACTCAGGGGACGAACACTGAAGCTTTCTTT.

As concerns this clone: The same CDR3 is also encoded by other DNA sequences in this sample. This chain joins TRBV19 and TRBJ2-7; tentatively, D is TRBD2 (5 bases). Trimming shortened V by 3 bases and J by 0 bases, and 6 bases separated the two germline ends. This CDR3 is 13 amino acids long. The germline V gene encodes CDR1 LNHDA and CDR2 SQIVND (reference sequence). In DNA form, the CDR3 reads TGTGCCAGTAGTATGGGGAGCTCCTACGAGCAGTACTTC. Translating gives CASSMGSSYEQYF.

Comment on this clone: The junction departs from germline at one end; a sequencing error may be responsible. The CDR3, as DNA: TGTGCCAGCAGCTTAAGGGCTAGCGGGCCCCAACTATTC. It is translated as CASSLRASGPQLF. This chain uses TRBV7-3 with TRBJ2-7; 8 positions match TRBD2. This CDR3 has 13 amino acids. Germline CDR1 reads SGHTA; CDR2 reads FQGTGA.

The chain employs TRBV5-1 and TRBJ1-3; D is undetermined. The CDR3 has 14 residues. CDR1 and CDR2 (germline): SGHRS, YFSETQ. V gave up 3 bases and J gave up 4 bases, with 11 bases separating them. The CDR3 bases are TGCGCCAGCAGCTCAGGATTTCTCGGAAACACCATATATTTT. Its translation: CASSSGFLGNTIYF.